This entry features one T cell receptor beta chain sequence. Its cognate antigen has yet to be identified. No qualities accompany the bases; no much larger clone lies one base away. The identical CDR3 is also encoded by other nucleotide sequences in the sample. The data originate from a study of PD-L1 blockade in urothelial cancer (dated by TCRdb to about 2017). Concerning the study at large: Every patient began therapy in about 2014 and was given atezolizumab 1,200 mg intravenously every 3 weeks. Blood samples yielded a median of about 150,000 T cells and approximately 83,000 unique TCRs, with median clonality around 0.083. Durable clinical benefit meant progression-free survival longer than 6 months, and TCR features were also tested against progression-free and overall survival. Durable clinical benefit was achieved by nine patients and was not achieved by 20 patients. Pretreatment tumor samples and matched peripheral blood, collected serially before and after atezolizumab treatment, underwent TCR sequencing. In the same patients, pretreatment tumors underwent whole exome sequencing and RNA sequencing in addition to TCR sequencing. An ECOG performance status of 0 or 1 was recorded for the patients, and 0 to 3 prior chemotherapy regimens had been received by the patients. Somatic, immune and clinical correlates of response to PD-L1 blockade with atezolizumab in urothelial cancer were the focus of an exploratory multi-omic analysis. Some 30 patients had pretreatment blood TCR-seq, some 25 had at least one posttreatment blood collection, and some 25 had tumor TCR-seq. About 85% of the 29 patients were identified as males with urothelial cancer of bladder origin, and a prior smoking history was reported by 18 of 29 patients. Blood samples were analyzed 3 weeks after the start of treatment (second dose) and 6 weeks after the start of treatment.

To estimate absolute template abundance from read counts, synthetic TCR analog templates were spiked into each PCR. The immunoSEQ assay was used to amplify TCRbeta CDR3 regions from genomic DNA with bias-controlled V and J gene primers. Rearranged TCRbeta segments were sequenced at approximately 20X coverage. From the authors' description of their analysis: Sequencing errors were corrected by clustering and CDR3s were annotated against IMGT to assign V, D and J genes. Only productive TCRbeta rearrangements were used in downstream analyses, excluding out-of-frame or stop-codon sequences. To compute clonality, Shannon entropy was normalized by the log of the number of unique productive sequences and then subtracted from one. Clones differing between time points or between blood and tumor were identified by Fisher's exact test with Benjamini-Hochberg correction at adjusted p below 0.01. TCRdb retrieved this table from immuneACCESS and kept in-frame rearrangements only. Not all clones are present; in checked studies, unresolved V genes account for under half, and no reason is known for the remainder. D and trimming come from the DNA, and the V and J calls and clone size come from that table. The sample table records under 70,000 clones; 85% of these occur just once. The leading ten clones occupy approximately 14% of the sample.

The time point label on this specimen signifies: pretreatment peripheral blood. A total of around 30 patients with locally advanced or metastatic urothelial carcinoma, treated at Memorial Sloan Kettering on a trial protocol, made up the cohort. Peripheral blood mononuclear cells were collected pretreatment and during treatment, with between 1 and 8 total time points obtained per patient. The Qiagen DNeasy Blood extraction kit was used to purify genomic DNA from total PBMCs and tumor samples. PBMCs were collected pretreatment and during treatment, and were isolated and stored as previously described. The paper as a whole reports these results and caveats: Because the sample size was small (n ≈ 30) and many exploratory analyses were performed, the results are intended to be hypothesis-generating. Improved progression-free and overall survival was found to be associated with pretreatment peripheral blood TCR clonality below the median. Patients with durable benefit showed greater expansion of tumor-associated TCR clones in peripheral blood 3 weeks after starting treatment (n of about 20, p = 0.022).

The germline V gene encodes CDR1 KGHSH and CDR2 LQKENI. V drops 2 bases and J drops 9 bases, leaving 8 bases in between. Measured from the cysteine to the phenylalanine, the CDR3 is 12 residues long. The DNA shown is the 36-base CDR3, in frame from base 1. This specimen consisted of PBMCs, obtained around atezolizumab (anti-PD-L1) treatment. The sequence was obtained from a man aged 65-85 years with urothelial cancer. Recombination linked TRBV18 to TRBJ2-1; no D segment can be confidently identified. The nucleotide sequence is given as TGTGCCAGCTCACCAGGGCGTGGTGAGCAGTTCTTC. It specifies CASSPGRGEQFF.